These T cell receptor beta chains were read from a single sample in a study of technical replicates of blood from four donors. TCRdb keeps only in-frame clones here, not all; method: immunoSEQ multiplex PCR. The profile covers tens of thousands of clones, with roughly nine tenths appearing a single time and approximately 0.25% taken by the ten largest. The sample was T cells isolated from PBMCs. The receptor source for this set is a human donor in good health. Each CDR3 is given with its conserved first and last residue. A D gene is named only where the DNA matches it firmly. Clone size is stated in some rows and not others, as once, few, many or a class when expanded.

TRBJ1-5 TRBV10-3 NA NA TGTGCCACCAAAGGGGAAGGTCAGCCCCAGCATTTT CATKGEGQPQHF
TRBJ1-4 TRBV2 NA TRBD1 TGTGCCAGCAGTAGGACAGGGGGAAATGAAAAACTGTTTTTT CASSRTGGNEKLFF
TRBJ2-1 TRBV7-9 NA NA TGTGCCAGCAGCTTAGACAGGATATTAAGTTTCGATGAGCAGTTCTTC CASSLDRILSFDEQFF
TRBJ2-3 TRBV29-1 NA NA TGCAGCGTTGAAGGACGGGCAGGGGGCACAGATACGCAGTATTTT CSVEGRAGGTDTQYF
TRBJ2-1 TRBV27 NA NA TGTGCCAGCAGTATAGGGAGTACCTACAATGAGCAGTTCTTC CASSIGSTYNEQFF
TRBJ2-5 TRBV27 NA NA TGTGCCAGCAGTTTCCTGGGAGACCAAGAGACCCAGTACTTC CASSFLGDQETQYF
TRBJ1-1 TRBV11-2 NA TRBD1 TGTGCCAGCAGCCCAAGACAGGGGATAATGAACACTGAAGCTTTCTTT CASSPRQGIMNTEAFF
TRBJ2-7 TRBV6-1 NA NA TGTGCCAGCAGTGGCTTGAGTAGCTATACCTACGAGCAGTACTTC CASSGLSSYTYEQYF
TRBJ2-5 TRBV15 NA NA TGTGCCACCAGCAGAGATCGGGGGGAGACCCAGTACTTC CATSRDRGETQYF
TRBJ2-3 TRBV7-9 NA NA TGTGCCAGCAGCTCAACAGGTGCCCGCACAGATACGCAGTATTTT CASSSTGARTDTQYF
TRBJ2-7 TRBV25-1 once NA TGTGCCAGCAGTGACCTACTCACCTACGAGCAGTACTTC CASSDLLTYEQYF
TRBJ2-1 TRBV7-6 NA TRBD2 TGTGCCAGCAGCTTGGCGGGGGGCCGCGAGCAGTTCTTC CASSLAGGREQFF
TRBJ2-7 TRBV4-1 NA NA TGCGCCAGCAGCCAAGTAGGAGGAGGGAGCGAGCAGTACTTC CASSQVGGGSEQYF
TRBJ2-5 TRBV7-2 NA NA TGTGCCAGCAGCTTTAATGGCGGGAAAGAGACCCAGTACTTC CASSFNGGKETQYF
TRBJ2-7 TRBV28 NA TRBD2 TGTGCCAGCCCCCTCGTATTGGCGGGAGGGTCCTACGAGCAGTACTTC CASPLVLAGGSYEQYF
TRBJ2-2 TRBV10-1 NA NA TGCGCCAGCAGCCGGGACACCGCGAACACCGGGGAGCTGTTTTTT CASSRDTANTGELFF
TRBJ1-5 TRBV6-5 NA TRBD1 TGTGCCAGCAGCCACAGGGGTAATCAGCCCCAGCATTTT CASSHRGNQPQHF
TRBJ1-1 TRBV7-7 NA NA TGTGCTAGCAGCCCACAGCTTCTGAACACTGAAGCTTTCTTT CASSPQLLNTEAFF
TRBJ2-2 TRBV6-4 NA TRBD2 TGTGCCAGCAGTGGCGGACTAGCGGGAGAGGTCGGGGAGCTGTTTTTT CASSGGLAGEVGELFF
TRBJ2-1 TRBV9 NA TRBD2 TGTGCCAGCAGCGCCGGGACTAGCTTATACAATGAGCAGTTCTTC CASSAGTSLYNEQFF
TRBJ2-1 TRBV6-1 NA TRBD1 TGTGCCAGCAGTGATGAGGGGGCTCTGGACAATGAGCAGTTCTTC CASSDEGALDNEQFF
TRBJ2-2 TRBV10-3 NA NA TGTGCCATCTTTAGGCCCGGGGCCGGGGAGCTGTTTTTT CAIFRPGAGELFF
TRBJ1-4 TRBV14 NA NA TGTGCCAGCAGCCAAGCCCTTAATGAAAAACTGTTTTTT CASSQALNEKLFF
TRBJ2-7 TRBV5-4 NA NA TGTGCCAGCAGCTCGGGAGCCTACGAGCAGTACTTC CASSSGAYEQYF
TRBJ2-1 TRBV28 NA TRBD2 TGTGCCAGCAGAACGACTAGCGGCTACAATGAGCAGTTCTTC CASRTTSGYNEQFF
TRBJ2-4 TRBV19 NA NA TGTGCCAGTAGTACCACAATAACAGGGAAGGCCATACTAGCCAAAAACATTCAGTACTTC CASSTTITGKAILAKNIQYF
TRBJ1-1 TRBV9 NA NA TGTGCCAGCAGCGCTCCGCCGCTGTCAGGGCTAATATTT CASSAPPLSGLIF
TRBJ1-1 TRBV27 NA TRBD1 TGTGCCAGCCTTCGACAGGGGCAAGAAGCTTTCTTT CASLRQGQEAFF
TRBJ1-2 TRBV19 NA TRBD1 TGTGCCAGTAGTATAGATCGGGACAGATATGGCTACACCTTC CASSIDRDRYGYTF
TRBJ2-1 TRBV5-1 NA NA TGCGCCAGCAGCTTGGGGGAGAACAATGAGCAGTTCTTC CASSLGENNEQFF
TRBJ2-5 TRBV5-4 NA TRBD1 TGTGCCAGCAGCCAGGGACAGGAAGAGACCCAGTACTTC CASSQGQEETQYF
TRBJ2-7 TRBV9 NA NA TGTGCCAGCAGCGTAGTGGAAGCAGGCGAGCAGTACTTC CASSVVEAGEQYF
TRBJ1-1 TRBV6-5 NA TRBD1 TGTGCCAGCAGTGCGACAGGGCACACTGAAGCTTTCTTT CASSATGHTEAFF
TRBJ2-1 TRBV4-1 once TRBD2 TGCGCCAGCAGCCAAGCTAGCGGGGGGGCCGGTGAGCAGTTCTTC CASSQASGGAGEQFF
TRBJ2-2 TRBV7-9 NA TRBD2 TGTGCCAGCAGCCCCCTCGGACTAGCGGGGGGAGCCGGGGAGCTGTTTTTT CASSPLGLAGGAGELFF